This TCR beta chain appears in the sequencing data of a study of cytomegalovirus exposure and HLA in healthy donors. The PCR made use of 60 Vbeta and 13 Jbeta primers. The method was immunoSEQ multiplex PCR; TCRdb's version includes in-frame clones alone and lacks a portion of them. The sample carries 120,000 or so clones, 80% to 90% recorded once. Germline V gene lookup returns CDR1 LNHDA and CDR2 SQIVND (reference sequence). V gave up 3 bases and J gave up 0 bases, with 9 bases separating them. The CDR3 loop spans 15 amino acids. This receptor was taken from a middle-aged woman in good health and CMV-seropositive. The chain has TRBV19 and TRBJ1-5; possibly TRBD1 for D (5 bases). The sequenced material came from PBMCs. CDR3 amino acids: CASSIVQDSNQPQHF. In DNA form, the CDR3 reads TGTGCCAGTAGTATCGTACAGGATAGCAATCAGCCCCAGCATTTT.